A single sample gave rise to the 31 T cell receptor beta chains below, sequenced in a study of T cells in localized non-small cell lung cancer (dated by TCRdb to between 2020 and 2021). Libraries came from the immunoSEQ multiplex PCR assay. Imported from immuneACCESS, the table was reduced by TCRdb to in-frame sequences with V and J called. These copies leave out some clones; in studies compared against another copy, an unresolved V gene accounts for under half, and the cause of the remainder is not known. This sample is represented by about 2,800 clones; around 20% of them were singletons. Approximately 11% of the sample comes from the top ten. Sample: lung tumor tissue, taken before any cancer treatment. The source of these receptors is an older female donor with stage I lung adenocarcinoma.

The chain links TRBV10-1 to TRBJ2-3; 12 bases agree with TRBD2. The CDR3 runs 14 residues. From germline, CDR1 is WNHNN and CDR2 SYGVQD (reference sequence). The J segment lost 8 bases and the V segment lost 5 bases, leaving 5 bases of the junction unmatched. CDR3 loop: CASSPGLAGGTQYF. CDR3 coding DNA: TGCGCCAGCAGTCCGGGACTAGCGGGTGGTACGCAGTATTTT.

V gene TRBV15 combines with J gene TRBJ1-3; D is uncertain. Germline CDR1 reads LNHNV; CDR2 reads YYDKDF (reference sequence). This CDR3 has 14 residues. Trimming took off 3 bases at V and 2 bases at J, with 8 bases between the two ends. Written as DNA, the CDR3 is TGTGCCACCAGCAGGCCCGAAGCTGGAAACACCATATATTTT. Amino acid sequence: CATSRPEAGNTIYF.

As DNA, the CDR3 is TGTGCCAGCAGCCCCCGGGACAGGGGAGTCGAGCAGTACTTC. Residues: CASSPRDRGVEQYF. The chain has TRBV9 and TRBJ2-7; the match to TRBD1 covers 10 bases. This CDR3 comprises 14 residues. Trimming cost V 4 bases and J 6 bases; bases outside gene matches: 7. Germline-derived CDR1 and CDR2 are SGDLS and YYNGEE.

The chain recombines TRBV9 with TRBJ1-1; D gene uncertain. Germline values: CDR1 SGDLS, CDR2 YYNGEE. The CDR3 spans 15 residues. The V and J ends lost 5 bases and 0 bases respectively, with 14 bases between them. The CDR3 region is CASRQMGNMNTEAFF. DNA of the CDR3: TGTGCCAGCAGACAGATGGGCAACATGAACACTGAAGCTTTCTTT. Looking up the rest from reference TRBV9 and TRBJ1-1 gives the full variable domain: DSGVTQTPKHLITATGQRVTLRCSPRSGDLSVYWYQQSLDQGLQFLIQYYNGEERAKGNILERFSAQQFPDLHSELNLSSLELGDSALYFCASRQMGNMNTEAFFGQGTRLTVV.

This clone has just a few counts. This sequence joins TRBV28 and TRBJ1-1, with D perhaps TRBD1 (5 bases). The germline V and J ends were trimmed by 1 base and 5 bases, with 14 bases remaining between them. The CDR3 is 15 amino acids. The germline V gene has CDR1 MDHEN and CDR2 SYDVKM. In DNA form, the CDR3 reads TGTGCCAGCAGTTTATCCGGGGGGGGATGGACTGAAGCTTTCTTT. Its protein product is CASSLSGGGWTEAFF.

V gene TRBV6-8 combines with J gene TRBJ2-7; 7 bases align to TRBD2. This CDR3 contains 15 residues. The J segment lost 2 bases and the V segment lost 6 bases, leaving 10 bases of the junction unmatched. Germline V gives CDR1 MNHGY, CDR2 SAAAGT. In nucleotides, the CDR3 is TGTGCCAGCAGCCTTTCCCCGGGGGGACCCTACGAGCAGTACTTC. It is translated as CASSLSPGGPYEQYF.

The chain couples TRBV28 to TRBJ2-1, with unresolved D. V lost 5 bases, J lost 4 bases, and 12 bases lay in between. The CDR3 has 14 residues. Germline V CDR1 and CDR2: MDHEN, SYDVKM. CDR3 sequence: CASSPIGSYNEQFF. The CDR3 nucleotides are TGTGCCAGCAGTCCGATTGGCTCTTACAATGAGCAGTTCTTC.

This clone was picked up a small number of times. Here the CDR3 DNA reads TGTGCCAGCAGCCTAGGGCCGGATGGGGAGCAGTACTTC. Protein sequence: CASSLGPDGEQYF. V is TRBV9 and J is TRBJ2-7; D is unclear. Looked up from germline, CDR1 is SGDLS and CDR2 is YYNGEE. V dropped 4 bases and J dropped 7 bases, with 15 bases sitting between them. The CDR3 sequence is 13 residues long.

This clone is termed large. This chain joins TRBV9 and TRBJ1-1; D not resolved. The germline V gene has CDR1 SGDLS and CDR2 YYNGEE. CDR3 length: 15 amino acids. Trimming cost V 5 bases and J 5 bases, with 19 bases left between them. The CDR3 sequence: CASSEGYVVGTEAFF. The CDR3 DNA reads TGTGCCAGCAGTGAAGGGTACGTGGTCGGGACTGAAGCTTTCTTT. The whole variable domain, filled in from reference TRBV9 and TRBJ1-1, reads DSGVTQTPKHLITATGQRVTLRCSPRSGDLSVYWYQQSLDQGLQFLIQYYNGEERAKGNILERFSAQQFPDLHSELNLSSLELGDSALYFCASSEGYVVGTEAFFGQGTRLTVV.

The chain carries TRBV9 and TRBJ1-2; D might be TRBD1 (6 bases). The ends were cut back, 7 bases at V and 0 bases at J, with 13 bases in the middle. Germline assignment: CDR1 SGDLS and CDR2 YYNGEE. The CDR3 covers 14 residues. The CDR3 DNA follows: TGTGCCAGCTCCGACAGGAACTCTAACTATGGCTACACCTTC. This sequence encodes CASSDRNSNYGYTF.

This clone was seen only a few times. This chain links TRBV5-1 with TRBJ2-2; 7 bases are a match to TRBD2. The CDR3 runs to 20 residues. CDR1 SGHRS and CDR2 YFSETQ come from the germline V gene. V dropped 0 bases and J dropped 1; count of bases not matched to a gene: 15. CDR3: CASSLVATGTTHRNTGELFF. In nucleotides, the CDR3 is TGCGCCAGCAGCTTGGTGGCTACCGGGACTACCCATAGGAACACCGGGGAGCTGTTTTTT.

The chain recombines TRBV6-8 with TRBJ2-7, with D possibly matching TRBD2 (5 bases). Germline V gene data show CDR1 as MNHGY and CDR2 as SAAAGT. This CDR3 is 15 amino acids long. V dropped 7 bases and J dropped 2 bases, with 18 bases sitting between them. The CDR3 DNA reads TGTGCCAGCAACCACCGGGAACCTACCGCCTACGAGCAGTACTTC. It is translated as CASNHREPTAYEQYF.

This clone qualifies as medium-sized (0.01 to 0.1%). This chain connects TRBV11-3 to TRBJ2-1; TRBD2 aligns across 8 bases. The CDR3 is made up of 15 amino acids. Germline V CDR1 and CDR2: SGHNT, YENEEA. Unmatched junction bases numbered 11, after V lost 5 bases and J lost 8 bases. The CDR3 DNA follows: TGTGCCAGCAGCGTTGAGGGGACTAGGCTCCATGAGCAGTTCTTC. As protein: CASSVEGTRLHEQFF.

This clone has only a few counts. The chain combines TRBV11-3 with TRBJ2-2, with TRBD2 as a possible D gene (7 bases). Trimming removed 5 bases at V and 1 base at J, with 14 bases between. From germline, CDR1 is SGHNT and CDR2 YENEEA. The CDR3 has 16 amino acids. The chain's CDR3 is CASSDPGGQNTGELFF. The CDR3 nucleotides are TGTGCCAGCAGCGATCCCGGGGGGCAGAACACCGGGGAGCTGTTTTTT. Full variable domain (outside the CDR3, taken from reference TRBV11-3 and TRBJ2-2): EAGVVQSPRYKIIEKKQPVAFWCNPISGHNTLYWYLQNLGQGPELLIRYENEEAVDDSQLPKDRFSAERLKGVDSTLKIQPAELGDSAVYLCASSDPGGQNTGELFFGEGSRLTVL.

This clone has just a few counts. The V gene is TRBV6-4, the J gene TRBJ2-1; D is perhaps TRBD1 (5 bases). Trimming pared 10 bases from V and 5 bases from J, leaving 9 bases between. Germline V CDR1 and CDR2: MRHNA, SNTAGT. CDR3 length: 11 residues. CDR3 coding DNA: TGTGCCATCAGGACAAACAATGAGCAGTTCTTC. Translation gives CAIRTNNEQFF.

Judged by abundance, this clone is large. The chain is built from TRBV11-3 and TRBJ1-2, with a tentative D call TRBD1 (6 bases). This CDR3 region has 14 residues. Germline assignment: CDR1 SGHNT and CDR2 YENEEA. With 0 bases removed from V and 4 bases from J, the gap between germline ends came to 9 bases. CDR3 bases: TGTGCCAGCAGCTTAGATGTAGGGGGCTATGGCTACACCTTC. Translating gives CASSLDVGGYGYTF.

This clone was found a few times. This chain joins TRBV11-3 and TRBJ2-6; TRBD2 is a possible D gene (7 bases). The CDR3 spans 17 residues. The V end lost 3 bases, the J end lost 3 bases, and 15 bases lay between the germline ends. Per germline, CDR1 SGHNT and CDR2 YENEEA. The CDR3: CASSLVGGAHGANVLTF. CDR3 sequence (DNA): TGTGCCAGCAGCTTGGTTGGGGGGGCGCATGGGGCCAACGTCCTGACTTTC.

The sample holds a few counts of this clone. This rearrangement joins TRBV9 to TRBJ2-2; 7 nucleotides match TRBD1. This CDR3 is built from 14 residues. V lost 5 bases and J lost 6; bases outside the gene matches: 7. In germline, CDR1 is SGDLS, CDR2 YYNGEE. CDR3 coding DNA: TGTGCCAGCAGAGAACAGGGGATCGCCGGGGAGCTGTTTTTT. Translation: CASREQGIAGELFF.

In its sample, this clone is medium-sized (0.01 to 0.1%). The genes are TRBV11-3 and TRBJ1-4; D may be TRBD1 (5 bases). Per the germline V gene, CDR1 is SGHNT and CDR2 is YENEEA. CDR3 length equals 15 residues. The V gene lost 5 bases and the J gene lost 8 bases, with 18 bases spanning the gap. The CDR3 loop is CASSLGEGRKEKLFF. The CDR3 DNA sequence: TGTGCCAGCAGCCTTGGGGAGGGGCGTAAAGAAAAACTGTTTTTT.

The rearrangement links TRBV10-3 to TRBJ2-1, with D perhaps TRBD2 (5 bases). Trimming removed 0 bases from V and 2 bases from J, with 11 bases in between. Germline CDR1 and CDR2: ENHRY and SYGVKD. The CDR3 has 16 amino acids. The CDR3 here is CAISESRGGAYNEQFF. The DNA for the CDR3 is TGTGCCATCAGTGAGTCCCGGGGTGGGGCCTACAATGAGCAGTTCTTC.

In this sample, this clone turned up a few times. The V gene is TRBV28, the J gene TRBJ2-1, with 8 bases identical to TRBD2. The CDR3 consists of 16 residues. V trimming: 7 bases; J trimming: 10 bases; junction bases outside the gene matches: 18. Per germline, CDR1 MDHEN and CDR2 SYDVKM. The CDR3 DNA sequence: TGTGCCAGCAACGAACCGACCGGGACTAGTGGCGGGGAGCAGTTCTTC. Translated, it gives CASNEPTGTSGGEQFF.

There are a few counts of this clone. This chain's CDR3 is CASTNLGRLNTIYF. The DNA of the CDR3 is TGTGCCAGCACCAACCTAGGGAGATTAAACACCATATATTTT. The chain employs TRBV11-3 and TRBJ1-3; D unclear. The CDR3 consists of 14 residues. V was pared by 7 bases and J by 6 bases, with 16 bases between. The germline CDR1 and CDR2 sequences are SGHNT and YENEEA.

In its sample, this clone was seen a few times. The chain links TRBV6-8 to TRBJ1-4; possible D gene TRBD1, 5 bases. The germline gives CDR1 MNHGY, CDR2 SAAAGT. The CDR3 has 15 residues. Trimming cost V 6 bases and J 7 bases, with 18 bases left between them. The CDR3 DNA reads TGTGCCAGCAGCCCGGGTGTCCACCAGGGTGAAAAACTGTTTTTT. This codes for CASSPGVHQGEKLFF.

The chain couples TRBV23-1 to TRBJ1-1; D is possibly TRBD1 (6 bases). TRBV23-1 is flagged as an ORF with uncertain function. This CDR3 is built from 13 residues. The V end was cut by 6 bases, the J end by 5 bases, with 13 bases between. CDR3 sequence: CASSPRQETEAFF. CDR3 coding DNA: TGCGCCAGCAGCCCCCGACAGGAGACTGAAGCTTTCTTT.

This chain connects TRBV6-8 to TRBJ2-5; 7 bases fit TRBD2. Trimming took 5 bases from V and 5 from J; bases not matched to a gene: 8. The CDR3 consists of 14 residues. Germline V gene sequence: CDR1 MNHGY, CDR2 SAAAGT. CDR3 amino acids: CASSTPSSGETQYF. The CDR3 DNA reads as TGTGCCAGCAGTACCCCTAGTAGCGGGGAGACCCAGTACTTC.

This clone showed up just a few times. The chain recombines TRBV28 with TRBJ2-5, with 7 bases fitting TRBD1. CDR1 MDHEN and CDR2 SYDVKM come from the germline V gene. The CDR3 runs 17 residues. Unmatched junction bases numbered 12, after V lost 4 bases and J lost 1 base. CDR3 coding DNA: TGTGCCAGCAGTTACTCCTCGGGACAGCCAAGCCAAGAGACCCAGTACTTC. Translation: CASSYSSGQPSQETQYF.

The rearrangement uses TRBV15 and TRBJ2-3; tentatively, D is TRBD1 (5 bases). The V end was cut by 0 bases, the J end by 4 bases, with 14 bases between. This CDR3 has 16 residues. Germline-derived CDR1 and CDR2 are LNHNV and YYDKDF (reference sequence). Here the CDR3 reads CATSRDGAGPSDTQYF. The DNA for the CDR3 is TGTGCCACCAGCAGAGATGGGGCAGGCCCTTCAGATACGCAGTATTTT.

The gene calls are TRBV6-8 and TRBJ1-5, with a weak D call TRBD1 (5 bases). The V gene's germline CDR1 is MNHGY and CDR2 SAAAGT. The CDR3 extends over 13 amino acids. Between the trimmed V and J ends, which lost 7 bases and 6 bases, there was a span of 13 bases. Here the CDR3 DNA reads TGTGCCAGCACCCAGGGATTGGGTCAGCCCCAGCATTTT. Translation gives CASTQGLGQPQHF.

The gene calls are TRBV25-1 and TRBJ2-1, with 10 bases aligning to TRBD1. CDR3 length: 14 residues. The V and J ends lost 8 bases and 5 bases, in that order; junction bases with no gene match: 6. Germline V gene lookup returns CDR1 MGHDK and CDR2 SYGVNS. This CDR3 reads CASLDRGRNNEQFF. For the CDR3, the DNA is TGTGCCAGCCTCGACAGGGGGCGGAACAATGAGCAGTTCTTC.

This clone is medium-sized within its sample. This rearrangement joins TRBV11-3 to TRBJ2-7, with D maybe TRBD2 (7 bases). This CDR3 has 14 residues. The V gene's germline CDR1 is SGHNT and CDR2 YENEEA. Trimming shortened V by 1 base and J by 2 bases, and 9 bases separated the two germline ends. CDR3 in DNA: TGTGCCAGCAGCTTAGGGGGGGGCCCCTACGAGCAGTACTTC. It encodes CASSLGGGPYEQYF.

This clone ranks as large. CDR3 sequence reads: CASSDGGSHTGELFF. CDR3 in DNA: TGTGCCAGCAGTGACGGGGGATCACACACCGGGGAGCTGTTTTTT. The chain combines TRBV6-8 with TRBJ2-2, with D maybe TRBD2 (6 bases). Trimming removed 5 bases from V and 3 bases from J, with 13 bases in between. CDR3 length: 15 amino acids. CDR1 is MNHGY and CDR2 is SAAAGT in the germline V gene.